The 2 T cell receptor beta chains given below trace back to one sample, sequenced in a study of naive and memory T cell subsets. The beta constant-region primer was an equimolar mix of two oligonucleotides covering TRBC1 and TRBC2. Four rounds of PCR amplified the ligated cDNA using nested alpha and beta constant-region primers plus SP2. TCRdb re-analysed the UMI-ligation and nested PCR reads in MiXCR, keeping a single row per CDR3 protein. This table has about 23,000 distinct CDR3 sequences, roughly 9.6% appearing once. Sequenced material: central memory CD8+ T cells from blood. These receptors all stem from a human donor in good health.

This clonotype was picked up a small number of times. The gene calls are TRBV7-9 and TRBJ1-4, with TRBD1 as a possible D gene (5 bases). V was shortened by 5 bases and J by 6 bases, with 19 bases between the two germline ends. The CDR3 has 16 amino acids. CDR1 is SEHNR, CDR2 FQNEAQ, per germline (reference sequence). The CDR3 spells CASSPPGGSVYEKLFF. The CDR3 nucleotides are TGTGCCAGCAGCCCTCCGGGGGGATCGGTGTATGAAAAACTGTTTTTT.

The V call is TRBV15, the J call TRBJ2-2; D is uncertain. CDR1 and CDR2 from the germline V gene are LNHNV and YYDKDF (reference sequence). The CDR3 runs 14 residues. V was cut by 1 base and J by 6 bases, with 9 bases left in between. The chain's CDR3 is CATSRAREPGELFF. The CDR3, as DNA: TGTGCCACCAGCAGAGCCCGAGAGCCCGGGGAGCTGTTTTTT.